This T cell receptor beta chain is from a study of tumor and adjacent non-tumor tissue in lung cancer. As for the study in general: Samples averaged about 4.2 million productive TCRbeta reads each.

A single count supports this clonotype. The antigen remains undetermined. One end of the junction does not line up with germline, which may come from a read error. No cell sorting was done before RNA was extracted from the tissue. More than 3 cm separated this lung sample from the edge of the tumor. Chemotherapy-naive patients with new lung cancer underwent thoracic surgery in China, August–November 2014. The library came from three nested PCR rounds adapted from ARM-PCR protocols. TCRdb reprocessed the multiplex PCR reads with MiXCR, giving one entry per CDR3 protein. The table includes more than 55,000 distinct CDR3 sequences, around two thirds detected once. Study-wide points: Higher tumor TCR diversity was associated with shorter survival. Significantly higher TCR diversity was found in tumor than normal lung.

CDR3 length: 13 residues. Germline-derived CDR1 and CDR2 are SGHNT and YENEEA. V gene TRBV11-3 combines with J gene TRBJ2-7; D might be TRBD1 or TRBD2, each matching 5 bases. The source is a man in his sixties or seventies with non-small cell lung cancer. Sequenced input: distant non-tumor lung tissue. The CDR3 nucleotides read TGTGCCGGCAGTCGGGATAGGCAGGGCGAGCAGTACTTC. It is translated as CAGSRDRQGEQYF. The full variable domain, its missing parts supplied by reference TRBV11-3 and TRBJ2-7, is EAGVVQSPRYKIIEKKQPVAFWCNPISGHNTLYWYLQNLGQGPELLIRYENEEAVDDSQLPKDRFSAERLKGVDSTLKIQPAELGDSAVYLCAGSRDRQGEQYFGPGTRLTVT.